A selection of T cell receptor beta chains follows, all from one sample in a study of OX40 agonist ivuxolimab in advanced cancers. Using immunoSEQ multiplex PCR, the repertoire was profiled, and TCRdb retains in-frame clones only, with some absent. The repertoire holds tens of thousands of clones, with more than 85% as singletons. The sample was CD4+ or CD8+ T cells sorted from blood, taken in a trial of the OX40 agonist ivuxolimab. The origin of the receptors is an adult with an advanced solid tumor such as melanoma, head and neck, liver or kidney cancer. Both conserved end residues are part of each CDR3. Fields, in order: D gene, J gene, clone size, V gene, CDR3 DNA, CDR3 protein. D genes are given only for firm matches. Not every row has a clone size; where given, it reads once, few, many or a size class.

TRBD1 | TRBJ1-5 | NA | TRBV27 | TGTGCCAGCCGACGACAGGGGGTCAATCAGCCCCAGCATTTT | CASRRQGVNQPQHF
TRBD1 | TRBJ2-6 | once | TRBV19 | TGTGCCAGTAGTATTGGTCCCCAGGGGGTTTACTCTGGGGCCAACGTCCTGACTTTC | CASSIGPQGVYSGANVLTF
NA | TRBJ1-1 | NA | TRBV12-5 | TGTGCTAGTGGTTGGAACGGGGCTGAAGCTTTCTTT | CASGWNGAEAFF
TRBD1 | TRBJ1-2 | NA | TRBV18 | TGTGCCAGCTCACCAGGGACAGGGGCCTATGGCTACACCTTC | CASSPGTGAYGYTF
TRBD1 | TRBJ2-7 | NA | TRBV5-6 | TGTGCCAGCAGCATGTTGGGTTGGACAGGGCGAAGCTCCTACGAGCAGTACTTC | CASSMLGWTGRSSYEQYF
NA | TRBJ2-5 | NA | TRBV5-5 | TGTGCCAGCAGCTTGGAGTCACTTAAACGAGAGACCCAGTACTTC | CASSLESLKRETQYF
NA | TRBJ2-7 | NA | TRBV6-1 | TGTGCCACCGAACTAGTCAGGTCCTACGAGCAGTACTTC | CATELVRSYEQYF
NA | TRBJ2-7 | NA | TRBV6-5 | TGTGCCAGCAGTCAAAAGGGCGGATTCGAGCAGTACTTC | CASSQKGGFEQYF
NA | TRBJ2-1 | NA | TRBV2 | TGTGCCAAGTTAGGAGTAGCCCGGGGGAATGAGCAGTTCTTC | CAKLGVARGNEQFF
TRBD2 | TRBJ2-3 | NA | TRBV7-9 | TGTGCCAGCAGCTTTATAGGCGGGACTAGCGGGAGTATCGATACGCAGTATTTT | CASSFIGGTSGSIDTQYF
NA | TRBJ2-7 | NA | TRBV6-5 | TGTGCCAGCAGTTCGAGTATCTACGAGCAGTACTTC | CASSSSIYEQYF
NA | TRBJ1-5 | NA | TRBV30 | TGTGCCTGGAGTGTCGGGCAGGGAAGTCAGCCCCAGCATTTT | CAWSVGQGSQPQHF
TRBD2 | TRBJ2-3 | NA | TRBV29-1 | TGCAGCGTTTGGACTAGCGGGACGCAGTATTTT | CSVWTSGTQYF
NA | TRBJ1-5 | NA | TRBV27 | TGTGCCAGTCGCCGGGAATATAGCAATCAGCCCCAGCATTTT | CASRREYSNQPQHF
TRBD1 | TRBJ2-7 | NA | TRBV7-9 | TGTGCCAGCAGCGTGGGACAGGGGGTTGGAGAGCAGTACTTC | CASSVGQGVGEQYF
TRBD2 | TRBJ2-1 | once | TRBV5-5 | TGTGCCAGCAGCTTGGAAGCCGAGTTGGGAGCGGGGGTTCTCAATGAGCAGTTCTTC | CASSLEAELGAGVLNEQFF
NA | TRBJ1-1 | NA | TRBV27 | TGTGCCAGCAGTTTAGGGCAGGGGAACACTGAAGCTTTCTTT | CASSLGQGNTEAFF
NA | TRBJ2-1 | NA | TRBV15 | TGTGCCACCAGCAGAGAGGGGAATGAGCAGTTCTTC | CATSREGNEQFF
TRBD2 | TRBJ2-7 | NA | TRBV7-2 | TGTGCCAGCAGCTCGACTAGCGGGCCATCCTACGAGCAGTACTTC | CASSSTSGPSYEQYF
NA | TRBJ1-1 | few | TRBV18 | TGTGCCAGCTCACCATGGGACGGAGCGGCGTACACTGAAGCTTTCTTT | CASSPWDGAAYTEAFF
TRBD1 | TRBJ1-2 | once | TRBV27 | TGTGCCAGCAGTCCCCGGACAGGCCTCGTCTATGGCTACACCTTC | CASSPRTGLVYGYTF
TRBD1 | TRBJ2-7 | NA | TRBV19 | TGTGCCAGTAGTCCGACAGGGGAAGCTTACGAGCAGTACTTC | CASSPTGEAYEQYF
NA | TRBJ2-7 | NA | TRBV6-6 | TGTGCCAGCAGCCCCCCGGCAGGGTCCGAGCAGTACTTC | CASSPPAGSEQYF
NA | TRBJ2-5 | NA | TRBV4-1 | TGCGCCAGCAGCCAAGATAGGGCTAGCGAAGAGACCCAGTACTTC | CASSQDRASEETQYF
NA | TRBJ1-1 | NA | TRBV18 | TGTGCCAGCTCCGCGGTGAACCCTGAAGCTTTCTTT | CASSAVNPEAFF
NA | TRBJ1-5 | few | TRBV30 | TGTGCCTGGAGTAGTCGTGATAGCAATCAGCCCCAGCATTTT | CAWSSRDSNQPQHF
NA | TRBJ1-1 | NA | TRBV27 | TGTGCCAGCAGTGTACAGGTCTGGGACACTGAAGCTTTCTTT | CASSVQVWDTEAFF
NA | TRBJ2-7 | NA | TRBV19 | TGTGCCAGTAGTATCGACTCGACCTACGAGCAGTACTTC | CASSIDSTYEQYF
NA | TRBJ1-5 | NA | TRBV29-1 | TGCAGCGTTGACCGGGGGCCTAGTCCCCAGCATTTT | CSVDRGPSPQHF
TRBD1 | TRBJ1-2 | NA | TRBV13 | TGTGCCAGCAGCTTTTTACAGGGGGTGGATGGCTACACCTTC | CASSFLQGVDGYTF
NA | TRBJ2-2 | NA | TRBV4-2 | TGTGCCAGCAGCCAAGCCGGGGGCGCCGGGGAGCTGTTTTTT | CASSQAGGAGELFF
NA | TRBJ2-2 | NA | TRBV12-5 | TGTGCTAGTGGTTTCGGTAGCGGGGGACAGGGGAGATACACCGGGGAGCTGTTTTTT | CASGFGSGGQGRYTGELFF
NA | TRBJ1-1 | NA | TRBV9 | TGTGCCAGCAGCGTAGAGGTAGGGTATACTCGGAACACTGAAGCTTTCTTT | CASSVEVGYTRNTEAFF
NA | TRBJ2-5 | NA | TRBV6-5 | TGTGCCAGCAAGGTTTCGGCGGGCCACCAAGAGACCCAGTACTTC | CASKVSAGHQETQYF
TRBD2 | TRBJ2-5 | NA | TRBV5-1 | TGCGCCAGCAGCTTGCCTAGCGGGAGAACTGAGCAGACCCAGTACTTC | CASSLPSGRTEQTQYF
NA | TRBJ2-5 | NA | TRBV7-6 | TGTGCCAGCAGCTTATTTATCGGGATAGGAGAGACCCAGTACTTC | CASSLFIGIGETQYF
NA | TRBJ1-2 | NA | TRBV9 | TGTGCCAGCAGCGAGGGGGGGTCTAACTATGGCTACACCTTC | CASSEGGSNYGYTF
NA | TRBJ2-3 | NA | TRBV5-4 | TGTGCCAGCAGCTTTACTGTGGGTCAGGATACGCAGTATTTT | CASSFTVGQDTQYF
NA | TRBJ2-4 | NA | TRBV11-2 | TGTGCCAGCAGCTCCACTGATCGGGGCCCTATAGAAGCCAAAAACATTCAGTACTTC | CASSSTDRGPIEAKNIQYF
TRBD2 | TRBJ2-1 | NA | TRBV4-1 | TGCGCCAGCAGCCCGACTAGCGGATTCGACAATGAGCAGTTCTTC | CASSPTSGFDNEQFF
NA | TRBJ2-5 | NA | TRBV30 | TGTGCCTGGAGTGGGAGGGGTAGCGAAGAGACCCAGTACTTC | CAWSGRGSEETQYF
NA | TRBJ1-5 | NA | TRBV2 | TGTGCCAGCAGAGAGGGGGGGAGTCAGCCCCAGCATTTT | CASREGGSQPQHF
NA | TRBJ2-1 | NA | TRBV29-1 | TGCAGCGTCGTGGACGGCGACCGGGGGAATGAGCAGTTCTTC | CSVVDGDRGNEQFF
NA | TRBJ2-7 | NA | TRBV15 | TGTGCCACCTCCCCCGGGGCTCGGATTTACGAGCAGTACTTC | CATSPGARIYEQYF
TRBD1 | TRBJ1-4 | NA | TRBV7-8 | TGTGCCAGCAGCACAACCCCGGGACAGGGAGGAAAACTGTTTTTT | CASSTTPGQGGKLFF
TRBD2 | TRBJ2-2 | NA | TRBV19 | TGTGCCAGTAGTTTCCGACTAGCGGGAGTCTTGTTGGACACCGGGGAGCTGTTTTTT | CASSFRLAGVLLDTGELFF
NA | TRBJ2-7 | once | TRBV27 | TGTGCCAGCAGTTTATCGACCAGCAGGGGGGCCTACGAGCAGTACTTC | CASSLSTSRGAYEQYF
TRBD2 | TRBJ2-3 | NA | TRBV13 | TGTGCCAGCAGCTTGAGGACTAGCCCAGATACGCAGTATTTT | CASSLRTSPDTQYF
NA | TRBJ1-1 | NA | TRBV10-1 | TGCGCCAGCAGTGAGTCGACGGGGAACACTGAAGCTTTCTTT | CASSESTGNTEAFF
NA | TRBJ1-1 | NA | TRBV29-1 | TGCAGCGTACAGCACACTGAAGCTTTCTTT | CSVQHTEAFF
TRBD2 | TRBJ2-3 | NA | TRBV13 | TGTGCCAGCAGCCGGAGAGCGGGAGCCGGCACAGATACGCAGTATTTT | CASSRRAGAGTDTQYF
NA | TRBJ2-1 | NA | TRBV7-2 | TGTGCCAGCAGCTCGAAACCGACAGGCGAAGGGCAGTTCTTC | CASSSKPTGEGQFF
NA | TRBJ2-5 | NA | TRBV6-6 | TGTGCCAGCAGTTACGGGGGGCAGACCCAGTACTTC | CASSYGGQTQYF
TRBD2 | TRBJ2-7 | NA | TRBV18 | TGTGCCAGCTCCCTTTCACCCCAAGGACTAGCGGGGTCCTACGAGCAGTACTTC | CASSLSPQGLAGSYEQYF
TRBD2 | TRBJ2-3 | NA | TRBV7-6 | TGTGCCAGCAAGAAACTAGCGGGAGGGCCGACAGATACGCAGTATTTT | CASKKLAGGPTDTQYF
TRBD1 | TRBJ1-1 | NA | TRBV29-1 | TGCAGCGTCGGACAGGGGGTCGTATTGGGGAACACTGAAGCTTTCTTT | CSVGQGVVLGNTEAFF